A selection of T cell receptor beta chains follows, all from one sample in a study of T cell changes during pregnancy in multiple sclerosis. Assay used: immunoSEQ multiplex PCR; TCRdb lists only in-frame clones, some missing. There are roughly 39,000 clones in the sample; 75% to 95% occur only once, and around 0.48% lies in the top ten. Material: CD4+ T cells from peripheral blood mononuclear cells, obtained in the first trimester of pregnancy. These receptors all come from a female donor in good health, enrolled as a control in a pregnancy study. Each CDR3 is given with its conserved first and last residue. Fields, in order: clone size, D gene, V gene, J gene, CDR3 protein, CDR3 DNA. The D gene is left open where the match is weak. Clone size appears in some rows only: once, few, many, or a class for an expanded clone.

abundance: few
d_gene: -
v_gene: TRBV6-1
j_gene: TRBJ1-5
CDR3aa: CASKGTLSNQPQHF
CDR3nt: TGTGCCAGCAAAGGGACATTAAGCAATCAGCCCCAGCATTTT

abundance: -
d_gene: TRBD1
v_gene: TRBV7-2
j_gene: TRBJ1-6
CDR3aa: CASSPRGQGVLSPLHF
CDR3nt: TGTGCCAGCAGCCCCCGCGGACAGGGGGTACTTTCGCCCCTCCACTTT

abundance: -
d_gene: -
v_gene: TRBV28
j_gene: TRBJ2-2
CDR3aa: CASSFRQGYTGELFF
CDR3nt: TGTGCCAGCAGTTTTCGGCAGGGCTACACCGGGGAGCTGTTTTTT

abundance: -
d_gene: -
v_gene: TRBV5-3
j_gene: TRBJ2-4
CDR3aa: CARSPRVRQGHIQYF
CDR3nt: TGTGCCAGAAGCCCCAGGGTTAGGCAGGGGCACATTCAGTACTTC

abundance: -
d_gene: -
v_gene: TRBV7-2
j_gene: TRBJ2-1
CDR3aa: CASSLVPLAHKYNEQFF
CDR3nt: TGTGCCAGCAGCTTAGTTCCTCTAGCGCATAAATACAATGAGCAGTTCTTC

abundance: -
d_gene: -
v_gene: TRBV4-3
j_gene: TRBJ2-2
CDR3aa: CASSLGAGITGELFF
CDR3nt: TGCGCCAGCAGTTTGGGGGCAGGGATCACCGGGGAGCTGTTTTTT

abundance: -
d_gene: -
v_gene: TRBV9
j_gene: TRBJ2-3
CDR3aa: CASSAVPGGRGDTQYF
CDR3nt: TGTGCCAGCAGCGCTGTCCCGGGGGGCCGGGGAGATACGCAGTATTTT

abundance: -
d_gene: TRBD1
v_gene: TRBV5-1
j_gene: TRBJ2-1
CDR3aa: CASSRDTGGWEQFF
CDR3nt: TGCGCCAGCAGCAGGGACACAGGGGGCTGGGAGCAGTTCTTC

abundance: few
d_gene: -
v_gene: TRBV30
j_gene: TRBJ1-2
CDR3aa: CAWSGRDFYGYTF
CDR3nt: TGTGCCTGGAGTGGCCGGGATTTCTATGGCTACACCTTC

abundance: -
d_gene: -
v_gene: TRBV20-1
j_gene: TRBJ1-4
CDR3aa: CSARDGQKLFF
CDR3nt: TGCAGTGCTAGAGATGGGCAAAAACTGTTTTTT

abundance: -
d_gene: -
v_gene: TRBV18
j_gene: TRBJ2-3
CDR3aa: CASSPATFSTDTQYF
CDR3nt: TGTGCCAGCTCACCGGCGACATTTAGCACAGATACGCAGTATTTT

abundance: -
d_gene: -
v_gene: TRBV4-3
j_gene: TRBJ1-2
CDR3aa: CASSQGPRTEKADGYTF
CDR3nt: TGCGCCAGCAGCCAAGGGCCTCGGACAGAAAAGGCTGATGGCTACACCTTC

abundance: -
d_gene: TRBD1
v_gene: TRBV19
j_gene: TRBJ2-7
CDR3aa: CASSDRAREQYF
CDR3nt: TGTGCCAGCTCAGACAGGGCTCGCGAGCAGTACTTC

abundance: -
d_gene: TRBD1
v_gene: TRBV6-6
j_gene: TRBJ1-4
CDR3aa: CASSRDRGTGNEKLFF
CDR3nt: TGTGCCAGCAGCCGTGACAGGGGGACGGGGAATGAAAAACTGTTTTTT

abundance: -
d_gene: TRBD1
v_gene: TRBV5-1
j_gene: TRBJ1-2
CDR3aa: CASSFDRGQGYTF
CDR3nt: TGCGCCAGCAGCTTTGACAGGGGGCAAGGCTACACCTTC

abundance: -
d_gene: TRBD1
v_gene: TRBV19
j_gene: TRBJ1-1
CDR3aa: CASSADRGSMNTEAFF
CDR3nt: TGTGCCAGTAGTGCAGACAGGGGTAGCATGAACACTGAAGCTTTCTTT

abundance: -
d_gene: TRBD2
v_gene: TRBV19
j_gene: TRBJ2-1
CDR3aa: CASSHSGVMGEQFF
CDR3nt: TGTGCCAGTAGTCATAGCGGGGTAATGGGTGAGCAGTTCTTC

abundance: -
d_gene: -
v_gene: TRBV4-3
j_gene: TRBJ2-7
CDR3aa: CASSQGTGLTYEQYF
CDR3nt: TGCGCCAGCAGCCAAGGTACAGGTCTTACCTACGAGCAGTACTTC

abundance: -
d_gene: TRBD1
v_gene: TRBV4-1
j_gene: TRBJ2-5
CDR3aa: CASSLTGTGLETQYF
CDR3nt: TGCGCCAGCAGCCTCACCGGGACAGGGCTAGAGACCCAGTACTTC

abundance: -
d_gene: TRBD2
v_gene: TRBV4-3
j_gene: TRBJ2-3
CDR3aa: CASSPRNSGGDTQYF
CDR3nt: TGCGCCAGCAGCCCCCGGAACAGCGGGGGGGATACGCAGTATTTT

abundance: once
d_gene: -
v_gene: TRBV7-6
j_gene: TRBJ1-6
CDR3aa: CASSRGQGNSPLHF
CDR3nt: TGTGCCAGCAGCCGAGGTCAGGGCAATTCACCCCTCCACTTT

abundance: -
d_gene: -
v_gene: TRBV9
j_gene: TRBJ1-3
CDR3aa: CASSVSSGLFGNTIYF
CDR3nt: TGTGCCAGCAGCGTCTCCTCGGGACTTTTTGGAAACACCATATATTTT